This TCR beta chain came from a study of T cell clones after liver transplantation. Study information: TCRbeta sequencing after a pre-transplant mixed lymphocyte reaction identified graft-donor-reactive clones, later tracked in post-transplant blood.

Repertoires were generated with immunoSEQ multiplex PCR, while TCRdb's copy carries only in-frame clones and drops some. The sample lists under 60,000 clones, under 85% occurring once. CDR1 and CDR2 (germline): SGHDN, FVKESK. This CDR3 contains 12 residues. Trimming shortened V by 3 bases and J by 4 bases, and 4 bases separated the two germline ends. The chain has TRBV14 and TRBJ1-3, with unresolved D. The clonotype originates from a human patient who received a liver transplant. Some T cells here may be from the graft donor. This sample comprised CD4+ T cells from blood, obtained at the 22-month timepoint. CDR3 region: CASSHGGNTIYF. The DNA of the CDR3 is TGTGCCAGCAGCCACGGGGGAAACACCATATATTTT.